This TCR beta chain was profiled in a study of blood T cell repertoires in COVID-19. Overall study: In each case, the material was cDNA or gDNA derived from T cells, B-cell-depleted T cells, or PBMCs.

This clone appeared a single time. In the authors' workflow: It was from reference gene primer amplification that nucleated cell counts were estimated. The table came from immunoSEQ multiplex PCR; TCRdb's copy has only in-frame clones and leaves some out. V and J calls and clone size come straight from that table; D and trimming were deduced from the DNA. The sample has 150,000 to 250,000 clones, approximately 86% seen once. Those enrolled, adults aged about 18 to 89 years, came from about two dozen US areas. Membership in each cohort depended on participant-reported clinical history. Sequenced sample: PBMCs or T cells enriched from blood (not recorded which). The clonotype originates from a woman aged 25 to 45 who had recovered from COVID-19.

The CDR3 bases are TGCGCCAGCAGCCAAACCCCGGGGAGGGCTAACTATGGCTACACCTTC. Its translation is CASSQTPGRANYGYTF. The V call is TRBV4-1, the J call TRBJ1-2, with unresolved D. Trimming removed 2 bases at V and 0 bases at J, with 13 bases between. The V gene's germline CDR1 is MGHRA and CDR2 YSYEKL. CDR3 length: 16 residues.